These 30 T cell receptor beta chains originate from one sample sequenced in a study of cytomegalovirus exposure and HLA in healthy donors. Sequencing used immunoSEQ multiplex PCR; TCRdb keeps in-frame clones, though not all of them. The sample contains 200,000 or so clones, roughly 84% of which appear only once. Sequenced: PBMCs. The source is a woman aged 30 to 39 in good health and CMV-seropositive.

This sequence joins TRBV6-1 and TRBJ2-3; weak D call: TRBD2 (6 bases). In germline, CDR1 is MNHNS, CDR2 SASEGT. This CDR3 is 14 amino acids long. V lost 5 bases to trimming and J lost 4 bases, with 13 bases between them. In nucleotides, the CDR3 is TGTGCCAGCAGTACTACGGGGGTGGCAGATACGCAGTATTTT. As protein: CASSTTGVADTQYF.

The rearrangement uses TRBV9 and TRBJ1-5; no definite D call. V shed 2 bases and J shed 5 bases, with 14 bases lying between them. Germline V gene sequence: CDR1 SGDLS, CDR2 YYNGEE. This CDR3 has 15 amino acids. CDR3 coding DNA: TGTGCCAGCAGCGTTGCGGACTACCCGGATCAGCCCCAGCATTTT. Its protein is CASSVADYPDQPQHF.

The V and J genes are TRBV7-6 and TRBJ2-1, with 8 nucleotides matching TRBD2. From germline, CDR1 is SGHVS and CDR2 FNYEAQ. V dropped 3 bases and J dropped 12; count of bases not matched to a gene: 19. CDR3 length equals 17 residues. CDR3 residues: CASSLPTIGGLDARQFF. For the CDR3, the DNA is TGTGCCAGCAGCTTGCCAACAATAGGGGGACTAGATGCTCGGCAGTTCTTC.

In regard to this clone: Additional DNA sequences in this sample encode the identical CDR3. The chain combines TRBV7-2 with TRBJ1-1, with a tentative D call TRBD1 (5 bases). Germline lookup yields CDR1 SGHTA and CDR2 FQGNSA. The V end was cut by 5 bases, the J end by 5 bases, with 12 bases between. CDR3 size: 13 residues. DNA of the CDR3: TGTGCCAGCAGCCTGATACGGGGGACTGAAGCTTTCTTT. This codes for CASSLIRGTEAFF.

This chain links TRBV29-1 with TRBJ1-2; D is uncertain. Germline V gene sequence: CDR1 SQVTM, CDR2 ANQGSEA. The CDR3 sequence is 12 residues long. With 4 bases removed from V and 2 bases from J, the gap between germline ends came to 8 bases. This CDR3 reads CSVVVVNYGYTF. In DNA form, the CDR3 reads TGCAGCGTTGTAGTAGTAAACTATGGCTACACCTTC. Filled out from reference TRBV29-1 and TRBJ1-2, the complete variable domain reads SAVISQKPSRDICQRGTSLTIQCQVDSQVTMMFWYRQQPGQSLTLIATANQGSEATYESGFVIDKFPISRPNLTFSTLTVSNMSPEDSSIYLCSVVVVNYGYTFGSGTRLTVV.

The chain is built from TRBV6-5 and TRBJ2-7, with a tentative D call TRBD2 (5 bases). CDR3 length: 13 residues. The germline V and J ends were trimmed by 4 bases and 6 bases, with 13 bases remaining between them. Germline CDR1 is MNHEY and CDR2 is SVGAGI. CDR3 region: CASSFRELGEQYF. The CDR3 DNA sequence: TGTGCCAGCAGTTTTAGGGAGTTAGGCGAGCAGTACTTC.

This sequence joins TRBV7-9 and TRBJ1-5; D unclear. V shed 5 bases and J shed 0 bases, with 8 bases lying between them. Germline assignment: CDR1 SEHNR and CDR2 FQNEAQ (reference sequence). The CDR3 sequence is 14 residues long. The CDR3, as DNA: TGTGCCAGCAGCCCGTATAATAGCAATCAGCCCCAGCATTTT. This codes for CASSPYNSNQPQHF. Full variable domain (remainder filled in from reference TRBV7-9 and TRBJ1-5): DTGVSQNPRHKITKRGQNVTFRCDPISEHNRLYWYRQTLGQGPEFLTYFQNEAQLEKSRLLSDRFSAERPKGSFSTLEIQRTEQGDSAMYLCASSPYNSNQPQHFGDGTRLSIL.

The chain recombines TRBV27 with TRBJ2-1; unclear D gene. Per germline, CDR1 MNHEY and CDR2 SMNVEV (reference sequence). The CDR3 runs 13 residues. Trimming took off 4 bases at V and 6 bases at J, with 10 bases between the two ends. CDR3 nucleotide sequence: TGTGCCAGCAGTTGGCAGGCAGGCAATGAGCAGTTCTTC. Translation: CASSWQAGNEQFF.

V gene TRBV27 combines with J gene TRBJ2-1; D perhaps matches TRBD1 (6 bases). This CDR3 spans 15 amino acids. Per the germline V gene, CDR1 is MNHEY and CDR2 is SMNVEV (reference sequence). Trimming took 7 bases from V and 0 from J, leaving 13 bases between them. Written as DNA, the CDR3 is TGTGCCAGCACTGACAGGCCCAGCTCCTACAATGAGCAGTTCTTC. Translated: CASTDRPSSYNEQFF.

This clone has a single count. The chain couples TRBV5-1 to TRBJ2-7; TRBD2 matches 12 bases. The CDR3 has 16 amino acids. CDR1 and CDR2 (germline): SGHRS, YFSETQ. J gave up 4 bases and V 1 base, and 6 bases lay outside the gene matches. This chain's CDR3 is CASSLTTSGSGYEQYF. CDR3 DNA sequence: TGCGCCAGCAGCTTGACGACTAGCGGGAGCGGATACGAGCAGTACTTC.

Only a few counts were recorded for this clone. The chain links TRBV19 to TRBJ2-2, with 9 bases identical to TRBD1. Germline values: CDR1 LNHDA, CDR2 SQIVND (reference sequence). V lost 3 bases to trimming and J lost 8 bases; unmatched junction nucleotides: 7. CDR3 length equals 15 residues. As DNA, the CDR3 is TGTGCCAGTAGTATTGGACAGGGGATAAGGGGGGAGCTGTTTTTT. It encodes CASSIGQGIRGELFF.

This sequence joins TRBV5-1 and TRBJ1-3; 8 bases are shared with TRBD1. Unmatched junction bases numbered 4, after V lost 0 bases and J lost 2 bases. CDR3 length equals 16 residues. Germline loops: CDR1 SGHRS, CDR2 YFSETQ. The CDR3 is CASSLGQGATGNTIYF. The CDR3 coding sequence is TGCGCCAGCAGCTTGGGTCAGGGGGCTACTGGAAACACCATATATTTT.

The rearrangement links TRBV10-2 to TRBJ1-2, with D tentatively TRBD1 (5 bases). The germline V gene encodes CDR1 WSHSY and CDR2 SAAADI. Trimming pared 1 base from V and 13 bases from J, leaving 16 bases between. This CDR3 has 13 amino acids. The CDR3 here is CASSELVWGDLTF. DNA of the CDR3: TGCGCCAGCAGTGAGTTGGTATGGGGGGATCTCACCTTC.

This chain's CDR3 is CSSGKVGEQYF. The CDR3 region has the DNA TGCAGTAGCGGGAAGGTGGGCGAGCAGTACTTC. The V call is TRBV20-1, the J call TRBJ2-7, with 7 bases fitting TRBD2. The CDR3 consists of 11 residues. Trimming took 8 bases from V and 6 from J; bases not matched to a gene: 7. Germline-derived CDR1 and CDR2 are DFQATT and SNEGSKA (reference sequence).

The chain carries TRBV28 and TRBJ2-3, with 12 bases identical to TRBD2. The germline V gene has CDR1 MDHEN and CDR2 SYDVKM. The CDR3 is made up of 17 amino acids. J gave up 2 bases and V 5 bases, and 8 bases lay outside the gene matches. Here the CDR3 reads CASSIIGLAGYTDTQYF. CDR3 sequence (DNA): TGTGCCAGCAGTATCATCGGACTAGCGGGGTACACAGATACGCAGTATTTT.

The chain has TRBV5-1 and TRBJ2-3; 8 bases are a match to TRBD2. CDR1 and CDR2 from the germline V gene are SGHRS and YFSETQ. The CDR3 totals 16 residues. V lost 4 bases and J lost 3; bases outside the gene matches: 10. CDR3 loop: CASSILSGRGTDTQYF. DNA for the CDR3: TGCGCCAGCAGCATCCTAAGCGGGAGAGGGACAGATACGCAGTATTTT.

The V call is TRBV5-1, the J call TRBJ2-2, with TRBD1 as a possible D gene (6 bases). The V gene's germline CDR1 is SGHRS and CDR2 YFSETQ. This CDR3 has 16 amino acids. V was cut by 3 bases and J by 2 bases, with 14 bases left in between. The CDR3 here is CASSSHRDTNTGELFF. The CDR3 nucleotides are TGCGCCAGCAGCTCCCACCGGGACACCAACACCGGGGAGCTGTTTTTT.

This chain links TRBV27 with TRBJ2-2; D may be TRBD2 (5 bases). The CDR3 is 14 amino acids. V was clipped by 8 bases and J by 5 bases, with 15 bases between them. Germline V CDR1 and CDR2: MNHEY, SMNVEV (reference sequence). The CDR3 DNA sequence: TGTGCCAGCTCCGCCCTCTTAGCGACCGGGGAGCTGTTTTTT. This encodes CASSALLATGELFF.

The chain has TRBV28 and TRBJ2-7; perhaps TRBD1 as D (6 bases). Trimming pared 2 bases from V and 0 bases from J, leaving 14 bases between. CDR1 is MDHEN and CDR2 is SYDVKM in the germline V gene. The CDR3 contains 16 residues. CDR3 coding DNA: TGTGCCAGCAGTTTACGAGGACAGCCTTCCTCCTACGAGCAGTACTTC. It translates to CASSLRGQPSSYEQYF.

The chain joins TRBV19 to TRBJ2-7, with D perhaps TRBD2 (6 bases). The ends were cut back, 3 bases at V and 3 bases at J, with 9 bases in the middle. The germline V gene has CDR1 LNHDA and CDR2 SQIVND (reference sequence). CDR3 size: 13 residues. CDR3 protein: CASSMGGLYEQYF. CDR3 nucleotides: TGTGCCAGTAGTATGGGAGGACTCTACGAGCAGTACTTC.

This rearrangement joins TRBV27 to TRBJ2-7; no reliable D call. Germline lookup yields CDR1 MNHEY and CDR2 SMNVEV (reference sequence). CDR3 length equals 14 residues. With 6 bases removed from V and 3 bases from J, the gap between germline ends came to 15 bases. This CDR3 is CASRQTMANYEQYF. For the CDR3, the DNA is TGTGCCAGCAGGCAAACCATGGCAAACTACGAGCAGTACTTC.

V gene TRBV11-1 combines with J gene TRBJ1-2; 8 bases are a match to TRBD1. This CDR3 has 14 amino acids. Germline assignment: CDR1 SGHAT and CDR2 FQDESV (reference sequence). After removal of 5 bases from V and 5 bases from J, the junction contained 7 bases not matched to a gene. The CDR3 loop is CASSQGQGLYGYTF. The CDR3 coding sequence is TGTGCCAGCAGCCAAGGACAGGGTTTATATGGCTACACCTTC. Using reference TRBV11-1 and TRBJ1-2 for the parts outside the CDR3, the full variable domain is EAEVAQSPRYKITEKSQAVAFWCDPISGHATLYWYRQILGQGPELLVQFQDESVVDDSQLPKDRFSAERLKGVDSTLKIQPAELGDSAMYLCASSQGQGLYGYTFGSGTRLTVV.

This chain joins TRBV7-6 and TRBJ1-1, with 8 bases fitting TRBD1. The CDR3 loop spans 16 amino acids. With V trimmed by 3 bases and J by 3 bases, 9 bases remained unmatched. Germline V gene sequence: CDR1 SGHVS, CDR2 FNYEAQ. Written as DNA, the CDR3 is TGTGCCAGCAGCTTCAGCCGCCAGGGGGCGGACACTGAAGCTTTCTTT. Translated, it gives CASSFSRQGADTEAFF.

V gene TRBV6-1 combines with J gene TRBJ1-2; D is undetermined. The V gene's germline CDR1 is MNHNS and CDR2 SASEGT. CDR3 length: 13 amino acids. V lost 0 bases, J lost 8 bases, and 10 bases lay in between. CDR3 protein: CASSEAGGWGYTF. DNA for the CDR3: TGTGCCAGCAGTGAAGCGGGAGGTTGGGGCTACACCTTC.

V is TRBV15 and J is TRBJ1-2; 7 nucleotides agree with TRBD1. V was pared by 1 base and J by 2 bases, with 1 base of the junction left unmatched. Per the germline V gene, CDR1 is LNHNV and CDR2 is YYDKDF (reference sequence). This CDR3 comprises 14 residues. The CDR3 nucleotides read TGTGCCACCAGCAGAGTACAGGGGAACTATGGCTACACCTTC. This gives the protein CATSRVQGNYGYTF.

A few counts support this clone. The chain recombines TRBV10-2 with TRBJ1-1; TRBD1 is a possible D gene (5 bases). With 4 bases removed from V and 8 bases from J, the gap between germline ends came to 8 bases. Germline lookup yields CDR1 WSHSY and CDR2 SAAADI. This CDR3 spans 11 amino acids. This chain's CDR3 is CASSGWTEAFF. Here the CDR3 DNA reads TGCGCCAGCAGTGGGTGGACAGAAGCTTTCTTT.

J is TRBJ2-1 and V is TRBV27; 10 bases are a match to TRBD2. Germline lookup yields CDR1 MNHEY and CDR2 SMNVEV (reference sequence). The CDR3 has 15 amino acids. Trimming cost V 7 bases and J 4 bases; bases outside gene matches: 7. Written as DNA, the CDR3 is TGTGCCAGCACTCCGGGACTAGCGTTTTACAATGAGCAGTTCTTC. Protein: CASTPGLAFYNEQFF.

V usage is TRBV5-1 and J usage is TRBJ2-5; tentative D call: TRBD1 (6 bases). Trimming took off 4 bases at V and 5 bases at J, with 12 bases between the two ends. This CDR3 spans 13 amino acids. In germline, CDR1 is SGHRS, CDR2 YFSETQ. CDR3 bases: TGCGCCAGCAGCGGGGGCGGGTTCGAGACCCAGTACTTC. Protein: CASSGGGFETQYF.

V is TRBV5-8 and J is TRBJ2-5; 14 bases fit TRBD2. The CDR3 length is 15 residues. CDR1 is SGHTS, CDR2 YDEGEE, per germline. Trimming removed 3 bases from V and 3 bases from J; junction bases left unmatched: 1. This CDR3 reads CASSSGLAGEETQYF. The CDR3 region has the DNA TGTGCCAGCAGCTCGGGACTAGCGGGAGAAGAGACCCAGTACTTC.

The CDR3 DNA follows: TGCGCCAGCAGACAGGGTAATGAGCAGTTCTTC. Encoded protein: CASRQGNEQFF. V gene TRBV5-1 combines with J gene TRBJ2-1, with D tentatively TRBD1 (6 bases). V shed 5 bases and J shed 7 bases, with 7 bases lying between them. Germline V gene sequence: CDR1 SGHRS, CDR2 YFSETQ. The CDR3 consists of 11 residues.